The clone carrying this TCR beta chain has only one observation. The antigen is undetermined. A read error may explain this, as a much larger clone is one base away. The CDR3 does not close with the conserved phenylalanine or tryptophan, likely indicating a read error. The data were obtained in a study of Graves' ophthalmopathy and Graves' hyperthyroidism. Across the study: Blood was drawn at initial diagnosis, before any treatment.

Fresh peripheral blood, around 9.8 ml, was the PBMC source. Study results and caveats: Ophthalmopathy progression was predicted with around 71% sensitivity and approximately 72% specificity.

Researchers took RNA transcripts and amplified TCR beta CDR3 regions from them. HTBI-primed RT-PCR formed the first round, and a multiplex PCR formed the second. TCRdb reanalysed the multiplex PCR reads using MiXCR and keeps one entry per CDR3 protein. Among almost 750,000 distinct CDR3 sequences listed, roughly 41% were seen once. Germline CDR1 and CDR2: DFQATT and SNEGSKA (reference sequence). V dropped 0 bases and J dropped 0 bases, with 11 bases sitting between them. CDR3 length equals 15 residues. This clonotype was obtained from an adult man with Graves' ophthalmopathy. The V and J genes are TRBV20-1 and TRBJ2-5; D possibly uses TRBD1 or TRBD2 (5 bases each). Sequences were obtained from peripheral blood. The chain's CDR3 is CSARDVGTYQETQYV. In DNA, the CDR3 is TGCAGTGCTAGAGACGTGGGGACGTACCAAGAGACCCAGTACGTC.